The sequence of this TCR beta chain was determined in a study of early T cells in non-severe SARS-CoV-2 infection. Turning to the study itself: RNA in bulk from unsorted whole blood was sequenced, and chains were unpaired. Whole-study results and caveats: Matching with VDJdb favored anti-spike CD8 responses (missing private and CD4 specificities).

V gave up 1 base and J gave up 4 bases, with 12 bases separating them. Germline V CDR1 and CDR2: SGHRS, YFSETQ. The CDR3 extends over 14 amino acids. Separate cDNA molecules each had unique molecular identifiers attached to them. MiXCR, run by TCRdb on the 5' RACE reads, gives a single entry per CDR3 protein. The sample has about 60,000 distinct CDR3 sequences, 5.5% to 6.5% seen once. This clonotype occurred many times. The antigen is unknown. The gene calls are TRBV5-1 and TRBJ2-7; no firm D call. Sequencing was carried out using whole blood. This TCR was recovered from an adult who was a healthcare worker with PCR-confirmed SARS-CoV-2 infection or an uninfected control (not recorded which). CDR3 nucleotide sequence: TGCGCCAGCAGCTTGTTCGGCGACTCGTACGAGCAGTACTTC. As protein: CASSLFGDSYEQYF. The full variable domain, with the rest looked up from reference TRBV5-1 and TRBJ2-7, is KAGVTQTPRYLIKTRGQQVTLSCSPISGHRSVSWYQQTPGQGLQFLFEYFSETQRNKGNFPGRFSGRQFSNSRSEMNVSTLELGDSALYLCASSLFGDSYEQYFGPGTRLTVT.